The entry that follows covers one T cell receptor (beta chain) sequence. What it binds is unknown. The data originate from a study of beta chain features in type 1 diabetes. Trimming removed 6 bases from V and 5 bases from J, with 13 bases in between. The V gene's germline CDR1 is MNHEY and CDR2 SVGAGI. CDR3 size: 14 residues. Notes on the study in general: Shortening that was moderate but significant affected the TCRB CDR3s of Type 1 diabetes patients in all four CD4+ subsets. Cells with high TCR expression could be over-represented when cDNA is sequenced.

Since all of the isolated RNA was reverse transcribed, expressed TCRB transcripts were what got sequenced. The method was immunoSEQ multiplex PCR; TCRdb's version includes in-frame clones alone and lacks a portion of them. The sample has 620,000 or so clones, around 15% seen once. Specimen: naive CD4+ T cells from blood. The source of this sequence is a man in his late teens or twenties in good health. V and J are TRBV6-5 and TRBJ1-4, with D possibly TRBD1 on 5 matching bases. This chain's CDR3 is CASRGTSINEKLFF. As DNA, the CDR3 is TGTGCCAGCAGAGGGACGTCAATCAATGAAAAACTGTTTTTT.